This entry lists 25 T cell receptor beta chains sequenced from one sample in a study of T cell repertoires in cytomegalovirus infection. TCRdb redid the calling of the reads with MiXCR, one entry per CDR3 protein. The sample shows approximately 500,000 distinct CDR3 sequences, around 11% of them seen only once. The material sequenced was PBMCs. The receptor source for this set is a human donor in good health (CMV status not recorded). Some clones in this sample may be carry-over from other donors' samples.

A remark on this clonotype: A much larger clone is a single base away; this may be a read error. J is TRBJ2-5 and V is TRBV20-1; TRBD2 matches at 12 bases. CDR3 length: 15 residues. Germline CDR1 DFQATT, CDR2 SNEGSKA (reference sequence). CDR3 residues: CSGGLAGLRRESQYF. The DNA of the CDR3 is TGCAGTGGGGGACTAGCGGGCCTACGTAGAGAGTCCCAGTACTTC.

This clonotype was picked up many times. The J gene is TRBJ2-1, the V gene TRBV7-9; perhaps TRBD2 as D (7 bases). The V and J ends lost 1 base and 2 bases respectively, with 15 bases between them. The germline V gene encodes CDR1 SEHNR and CDR2 FQNEAQ (reference sequence). The CDR3 is 17 amino acids. This chain's CDR3 is CASSLGGRGAAYNEQFF. The CDR3 nucleotides read TGTGCCAGCAGCTTAGGAGGTCGGGGGGCGGCCTACAATGAGCAGTTCTTC.

This clonotype has at least ten counts. The CDR3: CASSIGRTSTDTQYF. The CDR3 DNA reads as TGTGCCAGTAGTATCGGGAGAACCAGCACAGATACGCAGTATTTT. V usage is TRBV19 and J usage is TRBJ2-3, with D perhaps matching TRBD2 (6 bases). Germline CDR1 is LNHDA and CDR2 is SQIVND (reference sequence). Trimming pared 3 bases from V and 0 bases from J, leaving 10 bases between. The CDR3 has 15 amino acids.

This clonotype was seen only a few times. The chain uses TRBV18 and TRBJ2-7; D remains unclear. CDR1 is KGHSH and CDR2 is LQKENI in the germline V gene. Trimming stripped 4 bases from V and 4 bases from J, with 11 bases between. This CDR3 is 13 amino acids long. Here the CDR3 reads CASSRPSSYEQYF. CDR3 coding DNA: TGTGCCAGCTCACGGCCCTCCTCTTACGAGCAGTACTTC.

At least ten counts were recorded for this clonotype. The rearrangement links TRBV7-3 to TRBJ1-2; 7 bases are shared with TRBD1. CDR3 length equals 13 residues. Germline-derived CDR1 and CDR2 are SGHTA and FQGTGA. Trimming at V came to 1 base and at J to 8 bases, leaving 4 bases not matched to a gene. The CDR3 protein is CASSLNRGDGYTF. In DNA, the CDR3 is TGTGCCAGCAGCTTAAACAGGGGAGACGGCTACACCTTC. The variable domain in full, with the rest retrieved from reference TRBV7-3 and TRBJ1-2, is GAGVSQTPSNKVTEKGKYVELRCDPISGHTALYWYRQSLGQGPEFLIYFQGTGAADDSGLPNDRFFAVRPEGSVSTLKIQRTERGDSAVYLCASSLNRGDGYTFGSGTRLTVV.

This clonotype was detected many times. The V call is TRBV12-5, the J call TRBJ1-5; D gene unclear. Germline V gene lookup returns CDR1 LGHNT and CDR2 FRNRAP. V was pared by 5 bases and J by 5 bases, with 4 bases between. The CDR3 has 11 residues. The CDR3 DNA is TGTGCTAGTGGTGCTGATCAGCCCCAGCATTTT. Translation gives CASGADQPQHF.

This clonotype was detected ten times or more. This chain joins TRBV2 and TRBJ2-7, with 8 bases that match TRBD1. Trimming at V came to 3 bases and at J to 2 bases, leaving 3 bases not matched to a gene. Germline CDR1 reads SNHLY; CDR2 reads FYNNEI. This CDR3 spans 14 amino acids. The CDR3 bases are TGTGCCAGCAGTGATGAGACAGGGGCCTACGAGCAGTACTTC. Amino acid sequence: CASSDETGAYEQYF.

This clonotype appeared many times. This chain joins TRBV7-8 and TRBJ1-6; a possible D gene is TRBD1 (6 bases). The CDR3 runs to 14 residues. CDR1 SGHVS and CDR2 FQNEAQ come from the germline V gene. The V end lost 4 bases, the J end lost 7 bases, and 11 bases lay between the germline ends. In nucleotides, the CDR3 is TGTGCCAGCAGCTCACAGGGACTCAATTCACCCCTCCACTTT. Its translation: CASSSQGLNSPLHF.

Remarks on this clonotype: This may be a read error: a much more frequent sequence differs by one nucleotide. The chain is built from TRBV12-3 or TRBV12-4 and TRBJ1-1; D is perhaps TRBD1 (5 bases). The CDR3 has 15 amino acids. In DNA form, the CDR3 reads TGTGCCGGCAGTTTAATCAGGGTTCGGGACACTGAAGCTTTCTTT. Its protein product is CAGSLIRVRDTEAFF.

The chain has TRBV10-3 and TRBJ1-1, with D maybe TRBD1 (6 bases). The V gene's germline CDR1 is ENHRY and CDR2 SYGVKD. The length of the CDR3 is 14 residues. Trimming shortened V by 4 bases and J by 3 bases, and 12 bases separated the two germline ends. CDR3 bases: TGTGCCATCAGTGTTCAGGGGTCGGACACTGAAGCTTTCTTT. It encodes CAISVQGSDTEAFF.

This clonotype occurred a few times. The rearrangement uses TRBV20-1 and TRBJ1-4; no reliable D call. This CDR3 has 13 amino acids. In germline, CDR1 is DFQATT, CDR2 SNEGSKA (reference sequence). Deletions cut 2 bases from V and 7 bases from J, with 11 bases between. The CDR3 region is CSARRRGSEKLFF. CDR3 DNA sequence: TGCAGTGCTAGAAGGCGGGGTAGTGAAAAACTGTTTTTT.

This clonotype came up a few times. J is TRBJ1-1 and V is TRBV5-7, with D unresolved. TRBV5-7 is marked as an open reading frame, function uncertain. This CDR3 region has 14 residues. Trimming stripped 1 base from V and 1 base from J, with 8 bases between. The CDR3 region has the DNA TGTGCCAGCAGCTTGCCAGGACGGAACACTGAAGCTTTCTTT. This translates into CASSLPGRNTEAFF.

With respect to this clonotype: A much more abundant neighbour one base away suggests this may be a read error. The CDR3 reads CASSSLGGERTYEQYF. Here the CDR3 DNA reads TGTGCCAGCTCCTCCCTTGGGGGGGAGAGGACCTACGAGCAGTACTTC. This chain uses TRBV18 with TRBJ2-7, with 7 bases matching TRBD2. Per the germline V gene, CDR1 is KGHSH and CDR2 is LQKENI. V shed 6 bases, J shed 2 bases, and the junction held 13 bases outside the gene matches. This CDR3 spans 16 amino acids.

This clonotype turned up a few times. This sequence joins TRBV15 and TRBJ2-3; the match to TRBD2 covers 11 bases. V trimming: 3 bases; J trimming: 2 bases; junction bases outside the gene matches: 1. There are 15 residues in the CDR3. Germline V lookup: CDR1 LNHNV, CDR2 YYDKDF (reference sequence). CDR3 sequence: CATSRTSGVTDTQYF. The CDR3 nucleotides are TGTGCCACCAGCAGGACTAGCGGGGTCACAGATACGCAGTATTTT.

The chain couples TRBV15 to TRBJ2-1; 9 positions agree with TRBD2. Germline loops: CDR1 LNHNV, CDR2 YYDKDF (reference sequence). This CDR3 is built from 17 residues. Trimming removed 0 bases from V and 9 bases from J; junction bases left unmatched: 12. The CDR3 DNA is TGTGCCACCAGCAGAGATCGGGCGGGAGGGGTCGAGAGTGAGCAGTTCTTC. Translated, it gives CATSRDRAGGVESEQFF. Supplemented by reference TRBV15 and TRBJ2-1, the full variable domain reads DAMVIQNPRYQVTQFGKPVTLSCSQTLNHNVMYWYQQKSSQAPKLLFHYYDKDFNNEADTPDNFQSRRPNTSFCFLDIRSPGLGDTAMYLCATSRDRAGGVESEQFFGPGTRLTVL.

This chain joins TRBV10-3 and TRBJ2-7; the match to TRBD1 covers 12 bases. CDR1 and CDR2 (germline): ENHRY, SYGVKD. The CDR3 sequence is 14 residues long. Trimming at V came to 6 bases and at J to 6 bases, leaving 6 bases not matched to a gene. CDR3 residues: CAIRRGQGAIEQYF. CDR3 nucleotide sequence: TGTGCCATCAGGAGGGGACAGGGGGCGATCGAGCAGTACTTC.

This rearrangement joins TRBV14 to TRBJ2-7; D uncertain. This CDR3 is built from 13 residues. The germline V gene encodes CDR1 SGHDN and CDR2 FVKESK. The V gene lost 2 bases and the J gene lost 6 bases, with 11 bases spanning the gap. In DNA, the CDR3 is TGTGCCAGCAGCCAAAGGCTCTGGGGCGAGCAGTACTTC. Protein: CASSQRLWGEQYF.

The table lists this clonotype with many counts. The V gene is TRBV20-1, the J gene TRBJ2-3; a possible D gene is TRBD2 (5 bases). Germline V CDR1 and CDR2: DFQATT, SNEGSKA (reference sequence). There are 13 residues in the CDR3. With 0 bases removed from V and 2 bases from J, the gap between germline ends came to 6 bases. CDR3: CSARDGDTDTQYF. The CDR3 region has the DNA TGCAGTGCTAGAGACGGGGACACAGATACGCAGTATTTT.

Ten or more counts support this clonotype. This chain connects TRBV7-2 to TRBJ1-5; D ambiguous. This CDR3 has 15 amino acids. Trimming removed 5 bases from V and 5 bases from J, with 16 bases in between. Germline V lookup: CDR1 SGHTA, CDR2 FQGNSA. The CDR3 spells CASSTSGSVHQPQHF. CDR3 bases: TGTGCCAGCAGCACTAGCGGAAGTGTTCATCAGCCCCAGCATTTT. Full variable domain (outside the CDR3, taken from reference TRBV7-2 and TRBJ1-5): GAGVSQSPSNKVTEKGKDVELRCDPISGHTALYWYRQSLGQGLEFLIYFQGNSAPDKSGLPSDRFSAERTGGSVSTLTIQRTQQEDSAVYLCASSTSGSVHQPQHFGDGTRLSIL.

This clonotype was detected once. This sequence joins TRBV5-1 and TRBJ2-1, with D perhaps TRBD1 or TRBD2 (5 bases each). With 6 bases removed from V and 4 bases from J, the gap between germline ends came to 17 bases. The CDR3 is 15 residues long. Germline V CDR1 and CDR2: SGHRS, YFSETQ. The CDR3 nucleotides are TGCGCCAGCACCCGCCTCCGGGACGGGTACAATGAGCAGTTCTTC. Residues: CASTRLRDGYNEQFF.

This clonotype was seen only once. This sequence joins TRBV20-1 and TRBJ1-6; 8 bases match TRBD1. The CDR3 runs 15 residues. J gave up 8 bases and V 1 base, and 7 bases lay outside the gene matches. Germline loops: CDR1 DFQATT, CDR2 SNEGSKA (reference sequence). Here the CDR3 reads CSARAGTGTYSPLHF. CDR3 DNA sequence: TGCAGTGCTAGAGCCGGGACAGGCACCTATTCACCCCTCCACTTT.

This clonotype has a count of ten or more. This chain joins TRBV6-6 and TRBJ1-3, with D possibly matching TRBD1 (6 bases). Trimming stripped 1 base from V and 1 base from J, with 8 bases between. Germline CDR1 is MNHNY and CDR2 is SVGAGI (reference sequence). This CDR3 spans 15 amino acids. The CDR3 loop reads CASSYLQGSGNTIYF. The CDR3 DNA reads as TGTGCCAGCAGTTACTTACAGGGATCTGGAAACACCATATATTTT.

This clonotype was counted between two and nine times. This chain's CDR3 is CSAEVADTHQVDTQYF. CDR3 in DNA: TGCAGTGCTGAAGTAGCGGACACCCATCAGGTAGATACGCAGTATTTT. The V call is TRBV20-1, the J call TRBJ2-3; perhaps TRBD2 as D (6 bases). The CDR3 extends over 16 amino acids. Trimming cost V 5 bases and J 5 bases, with 23 bases left between them. The germline V gene encodes CDR1 DFQATT and CDR2 SNEGSKA (reference sequence).

Ten or more counts support this clonotype. The gene calls are TRBV19 and TRBJ2-2, with no clear D. V was shortened by 5 bases and J by 6 bases, with 13 bases between the two germline ends. The CDR3 loop spans 14 amino acids. CDR1 and CDR2 from the germline V gene are LNHDA and SQIVND (reference sequence). Here the CDR3 reads CASSPLVVPGELFF. The CDR3 region has the DNA TGTGCCAGTAGTCCCCTGGTGGTCCCCGGGGAGCTGTTTTTT.

Comments on this clonotype: A much larger clonotype is one base distant, so this may be a read error. The V gene is TRBV4-1, the J gene TRBJ2-2, with D unresolved. Germline CDR1 reads MGHRA; CDR2 reads YSYEKL. V lost 0 bases to trimming and J lost 5 bases, with 4 bases between them. This CDR3 has 13 residues. The CDR3 coding sequence is TGCGCCAGCAGCCAAGAAAGGACCGGGGAGCTGTTTTTT. Translation: CASSQERTGELFF.